A selection of T cell receptor beta chains follows, all from one sample in a study of blood T cell repertoires in COVID-19. Clones were sequenced by immunoSEQ multiplex PCR, and TCRdb holds only the in-frame ones, with some missing. This table has roughly 43,000 clones, 89% appearing once. Sequencing was carried out using peripheral blood. These receptors all stem from a man between 65 and 85 years old with active COVID-19. Each CDR3 is given with its conserved first and last residue. D genes are given only for firm matches. Clone size is stated in some rows and not others, as once, few, many or a class when expanded.

abundance: NA
v_gene: TRBV5-4
len: 17
d_gene: TRBD2
j_gene: TRBJ2-3
CDR3nt: TGTGCCAGCAGCTCACGGAGAGCGGGGGCCAACACAGATACGCAGTATTTT
CDR3aa: CASSSRRAGANTDTQYF

abundance: few
v_gene: TRBV12-3/TRBV12-4
len: 12
d_gene: NA
j_gene: TRBJ2-7
CDR3nt: TGTGCCAGCAGTTTTTCAAGAGGGGAGCAGTACTTC
CDR3aa: CASSFSRGEQYF

abundance: NA
v_gene: TRBV19
len: 17
d_gene: TRBD1
j_gene: TRBJ1-4
CDR3nt: TGTGCCAGTAACTCCCCAGGGGGGACTGCAACTAATGAAAAACTGTTTTTT
CDR3aa: CASNSPGGTATNEKLFF

abundance: few
v_gene: TRBV7-6
len: 15
d_gene: TRBD1
j_gene: TRBJ2-7
CDR3nt: TGTGCCAGCAGCGAAAGCCGGGACAGGGCTTACGAGCAGTACTTC
CDR3aa: CASSESRDRAYEQYF

abundance: few
v_gene: TRBV7-9
len: 16
d_gene: TRBD1
j_gene: TRBJ1-2
CDR3nt: TGTGCCAGCAGCCCACAAAAGGACAGGGGAAGGTCTGGCTACACCTTC
CDR3aa: CASSPQKDRGRSGYTF

abundance: NA
v_gene: TRBV27
len: 15
d_gene: TRBD1
j_gene: TRBJ2-6
CDR3nt: TGTGCCAGCAGGACAGACAGGGCTGGGGCCAACGTCCTGACTTTC
CDR3aa: CASRTDRAGANVLTF

abundance: NA
v_gene: TRBV5-1
len: 14
d_gene: NA
j_gene: TRBJ2-1
CDR3nt: TGCGCCAGCAGCTTGGGACTAGGAAACAATGAGCAGTTCTTC
CDR3aa: CASSLGLGNNEQFF

abundance: NA
v_gene: TRBV9
len: 15
d_gene: TRBD2
j_gene: TRBJ2-7
CDR3nt: TGTGCCAGCAGCGTAAGCGGGGGGAACACCTACGAGCAGTACTTC
CDR3aa: CASSVSGGNTYEQYF

abundance: NA
v_gene: TRBV14
len: 15
d_gene: NA
j_gene: TRBJ2-7
CDR3nt: TGTGCCAGCAGCTTAACCGGGACAAGGGCCTACGAGCAGTACTTC
CDR3aa: CASSLTGTRAYEQYF

abundance: NA
v_gene: TRBV9
len: 14
d_gene: TRBD1
j_gene: TRBJ2-5
CDR3nt: TGTGCCAGCAGCGGGGGGACAGGGGTAAAGACCCAGTACTTC
CDR3aa: CASSGGTGVKTQYF

abundance: NA
v_gene: TRBV12-5
len: 14
d_gene: NA
j_gene: TRBJ1-5
CDR3nt: TGTGCTAGTGGCCCCGACAGTGGGAATCAGCCCCAGCATTTT
CDR3aa: CASGPDSGNQPQHF

abundance: NA
v_gene: TRBV19
len: 15
d_gene: NA
j_gene: TRBJ1-5
CDR3nt: TGTGCCAGTAGGAACGACCCGCGGGGCAATCAGCCCCAGCATTTT
CDR3aa: CASRNDPRGNQPQHF

abundance: NA
v_gene: TRBV5-4
len: 14
d_gene: NA
j_gene: TRBJ2-7
CDR3nt: TGTGCCAGCAGCTTGGGTCAGGGATTCTACGAGCAGTACTTC
CDR3aa: CASSLGQGFYEQYF

abundance: NA
v_gene: TRBV7-2
len: 15
d_gene: TRBD2
j_gene: TRBJ2-1
CDR3nt: TGTGCCAGCAGCTCTACTAGCGGGGGGCCCAATGAGCAGTTCTTC
CDR3aa: CASSSTSGGPNEQFF

abundance: few
v_gene: TRBV7-2
len: 12
d_gene: NA
j_gene: TRBJ1-5
CDR3nt: TGTGCCAGCAGCCGCTACAATCAGCCCCAGCATTTT
CDR3aa: CASSRYNQPQHF

abundance: NA
v_gene: TRBV2
len: 15
d_gene: TRBD1
j_gene: TRBJ1-4
CDR3nt: TGTGCCAGCAAGGGGGCGAGGGGGGCGTTTGAAAAACTGTTTTTT
CDR3aa: CASKGARGAFEKLFF

abundance: NA
v_gene: TRBV6-2/TRBV6-3
len: 16
d_gene: TRBD2
j_gene: TRBJ2-2
CDR3nt: TGTGCCAGCAGTGACCCGGCGGGGGGAGGGACCGGGGAGCTGTTTTTT
CDR3aa: CASSDPAGGGTGELFF

abundance: NA
v_gene: TRBV7-3
len: 15
d_gene: NA
j_gene: TRBJ2-1
CDR3nt: TGTGCCAGCAGCTTATCTCAGACTAGCTACAATGAGCAGTTCTTC
CDR3aa: CASSLSQTSYNEQFF

abundance: NA
v_gene: TRBV19
len: 15
d_gene: NA
j_gene: TRBJ1-5
CDR3nt: TGTGCCAGTAGTATAGGGGCCAGGGTAGGTCAGCCCCAGCATTTT
CDR3aa: CASSIGARVGQPQHF

abundance: NA
v_gene: TRBV9
len: 15
d_gene: TRBD1
j_gene: TRBJ2-3
CDR3nt: TGTGCCAGCAGCGCGGGACAGGGGGAAACAGATACGCAGTATTTT
CDR3aa: CASSAGQGETDTQYF

abundance: NA
v_gene: TRBV2
len: 13
d_gene: NA
j_gene: TRBJ1-5
CDR3nt: TGTGCCAGCAGTGACCAGGGGATACAGCCCCAGCATTTT
CDR3aa: CASSDQGIQPQHF

abundance: NA
v_gene: TRBV18
len: 15
d_gene: TRBD1
j_gene: TRBJ1-2
CDR3nt: TGTGCCAGCTCACCAGTACAGGGGGAAGGCTATGGCTACACCTTC
CDR3aa: CASSPVQGEGYGYTF

abundance: NA
v_gene: TRBV5-1
len: 14
d_gene: NA
j_gene: TRBJ2-1
CDR3nt: TGCGCCAGCAGCCCACTAGGCGCCCACAATGAGCAGTTCTTC
CDR3aa: CASSPLGAHNEQFF

abundance: NA
v_gene: TRBV6-4
len: 15
d_gene: TRBD2
j_gene: TRBJ2-5
CDR3nt: TGTGCCAGCAGTGTGAGCGGGGGACCTCAAGAGACCCAGTACTTC
CDR3aa: CASSVSGGPQETQYF

abundance: NA
v_gene: TRBV19
len: 15
d_gene: TRBD1
j_gene: TRBJ1-4
CDR3nt: TGTGCCAGTAGTACCCCGGACAGGGGAAATGAAAAACTGTTTTTT
CDR3aa: CASSTPDRGNEKLFF

abundance: NA
v_gene: TRBV3-1/TRBV3-2
len: 14
d_gene: TRBD1
j_gene: TRBJ2-7
CDR3nt: TGTGCCAGCAGCCAAGGGACAGGGACCTTCGCGCAGTACTTC
CDR3aa: CASSQGTGTFAQYF

abundance: NA
v_gene: TRBV28
len: 14
d_gene: NA
j_gene: TRBJ2-1
CDR3nt: TGTGCCAGCAGTTTAGTAGCGGAATACAATGAGCAGTTCTTC
CDR3aa: CASSLVAEYNEQFF

abundance: NA
v_gene: TRBV20-1
len: 11
d_gene: TRBD1
j_gene: TRBJ2-7
CDR3nt: TGCAGTGCCAGGGACAGCCCCGAGCAGTACTTC
CDR3aa: CSARDSPEQYF

abundance: NA
v_gene: TRBV7-9
len: 15
d_gene: NA
j_gene: TRBJ2-5
CDR3nt: TGTGCCAGCAGCTTAAAGTCCCTGCCCCGGGAGACCCAGTACTTC
CDR3aa: CASSLKSLPRETQYF

abundance: once
v_gene: TRBV4-2
len: 14
d_gene: TRBD2
j_gene: TRBJ2-3
CDR3nt: TGTGCCAGCAACCTGGAACTAGCGTGGGATACGCAGTATTTT
CDR3aa: CASNLELAWDTQYF

abundance: NA
v_gene: TRBV7-8
len: 15
d_gene: TRBD1
j_gene: TRBJ1-5
CDR3nt: TGTGCCAGCAGCTTAGGTACAGGGGACAATCAGCCCCAGCATTTT
CDR3aa: CASSLGTGDNQPQHF

abundance: once
v_gene: TRBV28
len: 15
d_gene: NA
j_gene: TRBJ1-3
CDR3nt: TGTGCCAGCAGTTTCCTTCGGGGAACTGGAAACACCATATATTTT
CDR3aa: CASSFLRGTGNTIYF

abundance: NA
v_gene: TRBV19
len: 14
d_gene: TRBD1
j_gene: TRBJ1-5
CDR3nt: TGTGCCAGTAGTATTGGGACAGAGAATCAGCCCCAGCATTTT
CDR3aa: CASSIGTENQPQHF

abundance: NA
v_gene: TRBV6-2/TRBV6-3
len: 15
d_gene: TRBD2
j_gene: TRBJ2-3
CDR3nt: TGTGCCAGCAGTAGTAGCGGGGGATACACAGATACGCAGTATTTT
CDR3aa: CASSSSGGYTDTQYF